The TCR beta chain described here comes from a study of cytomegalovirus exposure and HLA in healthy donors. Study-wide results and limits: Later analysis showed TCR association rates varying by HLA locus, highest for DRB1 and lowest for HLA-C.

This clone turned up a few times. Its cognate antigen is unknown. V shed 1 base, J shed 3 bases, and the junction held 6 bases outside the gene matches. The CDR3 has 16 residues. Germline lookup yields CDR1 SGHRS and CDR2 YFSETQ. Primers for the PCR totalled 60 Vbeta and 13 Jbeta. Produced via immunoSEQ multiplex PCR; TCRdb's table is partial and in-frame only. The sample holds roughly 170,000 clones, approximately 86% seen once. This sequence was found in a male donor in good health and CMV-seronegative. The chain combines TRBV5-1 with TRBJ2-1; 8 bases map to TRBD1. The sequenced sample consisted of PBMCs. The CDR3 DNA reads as TGCGCCAGCAGCTTGTCCGGGACAGGTGGCTACAATGAGCAGTTCTTC. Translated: CASSLSGTGGYNEQFF.